This T cell receptor beta chain was captured in a study of T cell responses to AZD1222 COVID-19 vaccine. The study, taken as a whole, reports: Regions 160-218 and 743-854 held dominance among vaccine-associated CD4 TCRs, which spanned spike. Just a handful of AZD1222 recipients were seropositive at baseline. A rise in Spike-specific TCR breadth and depth followed two AZD1222 doses. Most donors were white British, females outnumbered males, and clonal diversity was possibly underestimated.

The CDR3 contains 13 residues. The V gene lost 5 bases and the J gene lost 6 bases, with 13 bases spanning the gap. CDR1 and CDR2 from the germline V gene are MNHEY and SMNVEV (reference sequence). Points on this clone: Its antigen is still unknown.

Method: immunoSEQ multiplex PCR; TCRdb's copy keeps in-frame clones and lacks some. The repertoire has around 180,000 clones, around 94% of them found once; the top ten carry roughly 1.7%. This specimen consisted of peripheral blood, obtained 28 days after the second AZD1222 dose. The TCR originated in an adult who received the AZD1222 COVID-19 vaccine. J is TRBJ1-1 and V is TRBV27, with D tentatively TRBD1 (5 bases). Here the CDR3 DNA reads TGTGCCAGCAGTCCCCTCCGGGACGCTGAAGCTTTCTTT. It is translated as CASSPLRDAEAFF.